Given below is one T cell receptor (beta chain) in context. Its cognate antigen is unknown. The source of the sample is a study of cytomegalovirus exposure and HLA in healthy donors. Study-wide findings and caveats: What TCR beta sequences reportedly achieved was accurate prediction of HLA-A and HLA-B alleles in most subjects. Donors were assumed by presence/absence analyses to have roughly uniform sequencing depth.

The CDR3 covers 16 residues. Germline CDR1 MDHEN, CDR2 SYDVKM. V lost 6 bases to trimming and J lost 4 bases; unmatched junction nucleotides: 7. Primers included in the PCR were 60 Vbeta and 13 Jbeta primers. Here immunoSEQ multiplex PCR was the method, and the copy in TCRdb shows in-frame clones only, minus some. Here the sample spans 150,000 to 200,000 clones, 60% to 80% being singletons. The rearrangement links TRBV28 to TRBJ1-5; 12 nucleotides agree with TRBD1. The receptor's source is a man aged 35 to 55 in good health and CMV-seropositive. Source material: PBMCs. The CDR3 protein is CASSKVGQGANQPQHF. CDR3 nucleotide sequence: TGTGCCAGCAGCAAAGTGGGACAGGGGGCGAATCAGCCCCAGCATTTT.